This TCR beta chain was observed in a study of blood T cell repertoires in COVID-19. At the level of the study: Samples representing acute and convalescent COVID-19 were sourced from the United States, Italy and Spain.

V dropped 0 bases and J dropped 9 bases, with 12 bases sitting between them. Germline V lookup: CDR1 SGHRS, CDR2 YFSETQ. The CDR3 spans 13 residues. This clone came up a few times. Per the original data handling: Reference gene primer amplification gave nucleated cell count estimates. Method: immunoSEQ multiplex PCR; TCRdb's copy keeps in-frame clones and lacks some. That table furnishes V, J and clone size, whereas the DNA furnished D and trimming. The table includes roughly 150,000 clones, around 81% detected once. The sample taken for sequencing was peripheral blood. The sequence was obtained from a man between 65 and 85 years old with active or convalescent COVID-19. V usage is TRBV5-1 and J usage is TRBJ1-1; weak D call: TRBD1 (6 bases). The CDR3 reads CASSLGIQGKAFF. DNA for the CDR3: TGCGCCAGCAGCTTGGGTATACAGGGTAAAGCTTTCTTT.